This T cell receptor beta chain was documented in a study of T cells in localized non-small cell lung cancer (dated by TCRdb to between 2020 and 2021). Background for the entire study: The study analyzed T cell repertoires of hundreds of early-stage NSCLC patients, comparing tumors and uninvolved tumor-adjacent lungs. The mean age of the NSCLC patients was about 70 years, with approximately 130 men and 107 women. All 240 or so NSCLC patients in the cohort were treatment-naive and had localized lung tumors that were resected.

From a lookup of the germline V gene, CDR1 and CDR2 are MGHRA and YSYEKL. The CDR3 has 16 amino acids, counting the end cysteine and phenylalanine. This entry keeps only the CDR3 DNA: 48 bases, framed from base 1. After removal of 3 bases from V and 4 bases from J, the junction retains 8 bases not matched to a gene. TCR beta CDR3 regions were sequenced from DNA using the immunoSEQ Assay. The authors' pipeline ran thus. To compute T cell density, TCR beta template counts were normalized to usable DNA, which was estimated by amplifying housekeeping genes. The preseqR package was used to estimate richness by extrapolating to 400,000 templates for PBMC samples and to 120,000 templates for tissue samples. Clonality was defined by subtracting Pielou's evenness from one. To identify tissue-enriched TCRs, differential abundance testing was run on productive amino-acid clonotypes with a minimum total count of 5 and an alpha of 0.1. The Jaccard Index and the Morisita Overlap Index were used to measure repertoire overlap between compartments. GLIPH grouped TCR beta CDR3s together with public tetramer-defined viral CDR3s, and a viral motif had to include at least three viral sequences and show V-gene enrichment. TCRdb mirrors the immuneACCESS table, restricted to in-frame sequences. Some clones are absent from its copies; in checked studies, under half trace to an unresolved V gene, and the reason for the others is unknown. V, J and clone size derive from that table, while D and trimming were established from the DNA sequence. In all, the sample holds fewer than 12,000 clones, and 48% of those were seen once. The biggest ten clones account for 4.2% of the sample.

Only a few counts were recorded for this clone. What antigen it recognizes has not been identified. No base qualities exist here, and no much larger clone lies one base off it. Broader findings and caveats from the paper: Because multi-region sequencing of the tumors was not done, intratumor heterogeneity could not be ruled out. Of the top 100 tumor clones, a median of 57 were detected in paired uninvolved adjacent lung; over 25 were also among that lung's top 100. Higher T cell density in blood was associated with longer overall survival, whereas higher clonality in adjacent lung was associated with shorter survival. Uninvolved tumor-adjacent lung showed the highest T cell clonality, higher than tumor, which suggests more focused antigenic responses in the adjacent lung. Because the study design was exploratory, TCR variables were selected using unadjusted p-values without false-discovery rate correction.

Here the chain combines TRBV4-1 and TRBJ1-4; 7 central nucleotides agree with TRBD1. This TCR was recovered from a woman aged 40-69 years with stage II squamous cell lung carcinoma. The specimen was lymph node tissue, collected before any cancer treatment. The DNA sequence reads TGCGCCAGCAGCCACGATGACAGGGAGGGTAATGAAAAACTGTTTTTT. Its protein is CASSHDDREGNEKLFF.